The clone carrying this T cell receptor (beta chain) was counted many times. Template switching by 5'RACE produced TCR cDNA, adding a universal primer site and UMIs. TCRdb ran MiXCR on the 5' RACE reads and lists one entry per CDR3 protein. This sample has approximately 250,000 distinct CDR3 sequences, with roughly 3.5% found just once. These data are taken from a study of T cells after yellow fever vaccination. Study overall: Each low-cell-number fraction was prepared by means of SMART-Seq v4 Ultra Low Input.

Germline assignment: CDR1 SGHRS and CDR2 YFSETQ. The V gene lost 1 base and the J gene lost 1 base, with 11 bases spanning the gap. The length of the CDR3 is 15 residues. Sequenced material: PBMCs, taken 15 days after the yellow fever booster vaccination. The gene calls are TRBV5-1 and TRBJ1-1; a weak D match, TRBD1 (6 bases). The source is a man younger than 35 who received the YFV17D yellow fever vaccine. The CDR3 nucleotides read TGCGCCAGCAGCTTGTTTGGGGGGCGGAACACTGAAGCTTTCTTT. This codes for CASSLFGGRNTEAFF.